This T cell receptor (beta chain) was profiled in a study of shared clonotypes between healthy human individuals. Findings and limits, study-wide: For naive CD4 cells, 5% to 6.5% of clonotypes were shared across a handful of donors. A limitation of the genetic and exposure-history diversity represented arose from few donors.

Sequencing was performed with immunoSEQ multiplex PCR; in TCRdb, only in-frame clones are kept and a portion is missing. This sample has 600,000 to 750,000 clones, with 90% found just once. As for this clone: Its matching antigen is unknown.

Germline CDR1 and CDR2: SGHDN and FVKESK. With 4 bases removed from V and 0 bases from J, the gap between germline ends came to 11 bases. The CDR3 runs 15 residues. The sequence was collected from a man aged 18 to 29 in good health. Some clones in this sample may be carry-over from other donors' samples. Sequencing input: memory CD8+ T cells from PBMCs. The subset: CD45RO+ cells pooled with CCR7-negative TemRA cells. The chain couples TRBV14 to TRBJ2-3; possibly TRBD2 for D (5 bases). The CDR3 here is CASSPLGGSTDTQYF. For the CDR3, the DNA is TGTGCCAGCAGCCCCCTCGGCGGGAGCACAGATACGCAGTATTTT.